One and the same sample provided the 28 T cell receptor beta chains below, sequenced in a study of cytomegalovirus exposure and HLA in healthy donors. Researchers ran the PCR with 60 Vbeta and 13 Jbeta primers. Repertoires were generated with immunoSEQ multiplex PCR, while TCRdb's copy carries only in-frame clones and drops some. The repertoire table contains roughly 78,000 clones. The sample comprised PBMCs. The receptors come from a boy between 10 and 17 years old in good health and CMV-seronegative.

CDR3 DNA sequence: TGTGCCAGCAGTCGACTAGCGGGAGGATACAATGAGCAGTTCTTC. Amino acids: CASSRLAGGYNEQFF. V is TRBV6-5 and J is TRBJ2-1; 13 bases are shared with TRBD2. After removal of 5 bases from V and 4 bases from J, the junction contained 2 bases not matched to a gene. The V gene's germline CDR1 is MNHEY and CDR2 SVGAGI. The CDR3 contains 15 residues.

This chain joins TRBV5-1 and TRBJ1-2; 7 bases agree with TRBD1. With V trimmed by 0 bases and J by 4 bases, 3 bases remained unmatched. The CDR3 has 14 residues. Germline CDR1 and CDR2: SGHRS and YFSETQ. CDR3 residues: CASSLGDSSYGYTF. Here the CDR3 DNA reads TGCGCCAGCAGCTTGGGGGACAGTTCCTATGGCTACACCTTC.

The chain has TRBV18 and TRBJ1-1; 9 nucleotides agree with TRBD1. The ends lost 3 bases at V and 6 bases at J; junction bases unmatched: 5. The CDR3 runs to 14 residues. CDR1 is KGHSH and CDR2 is LQKENI in the germline V gene. This CDR3 reads CASSPGTGSSEAFF. The CDR3 DNA follows: TGTGCCAGCTCACCGGGGACAGGGAGTTCTGAAGCTTTCTTT.

This chain connects TRBV7-3 to TRBJ2-1; 7 nucleotides line up with TRBD1. J was trimmed by 6 bases and V by 2 bases; bases with no gene match: 7. The V gene's germline CDR1 is SGHTA and CDR2 FQGTGA. The CDR3 extends over 15 amino acids. CDR3 amino acids: CASSLSLPGGNEQFF. The DNA of the CDR3 is TGTGCCAGCAGCTTATCTCTCCCAGGGGGCAATGAGCAGTTCTTC.

The chain has TRBV6-1 and TRBJ1-2; TRBD1 might be the D (6 bases). Looked up from germline, CDR1 is MNHNS and CDR2 is SASEGT. The CDR3 is made up of 12 amino acids. The germline V and J ends were trimmed by 4 bases and 6 bases, with 9 bases remaining between them. CDR3 DNA sequence: TGTGCCAGCAGTGGACAGGCGGATGGCTACACCTTC. The encoded protein is CASSGQADGYTF.

The rearrangement uses TRBV7-2 and TRBJ2-7; maybe TRBD2 (5 bases). V was trimmed by 5 bases and J by 3 bases, leaving 8 bases between them. CDR1 is SGHTA and CDR2 is FQGNSA in the germline V gene. The length of the CDR3 is 12 residues. The CDR3 nucleotides are TGTGCCAGCAGCCCGGGGAACTACGAGCAGTACTTC. The encoded protein is CASSPGNYEQYF.

V is TRBV10-3 and J is TRBJ2-7; 9 bases map to TRBD2. This CDR3 is built from 17 residues. CDR1 is ENHRY, CDR2 SYGVKD, per germline. The trim removed 0 bases at V and 6 bases at J, leaving 12 bases unmatched. This CDR3 reads CAISESIGGLAGLEQYF. CDR3 nucleotides: TGTGCCATCAGTGAGTCGATTGGCGGTCTAGCGGGACTCGAGCAGTACTTC.

The V and J genes are TRBV5-1 and TRBJ2-1, with TRBD2 matching 8 bases. J lost 5 bases, V lost 5 bases, and 0 bases had no gene match. The germline gives CDR1 SGHRS, CDR2 YFSETQ. The CDR3 is 12 amino acids. CDR3 sequence reads: CASRLADNEQFF. The DNA of the CDR3 is TGCGCCAGCAGACTAGCGGACAATGAGCAGTTCTTC. The whole variable domain, remainder taken from reference TRBV5-1 and TRBJ2-1, is KAGVTQTPRYLIKTRGQQVTLSCSPISGHRSVSWYQQTPGQGLQFLFEYFSETQRNKGNFPGRFSGRQFSNSRSEMNVSTLELGDSALYLCASRLADNEQFFGPGTRLTVL.

The chain carries TRBV2 and TRBJ1-1; 7 bases agree with TRBD1. This CDR3 is 14 amino acids long. Per the germline V gene, CDR1 is SNHLY and CDR2 is FYNNEI. V was clipped by 6 bases and J by 5 bases; unmatched bases: 9. CDR3 sequence reads: CASRTDRVGTEAFF. In DNA form, the CDR3 reads TGTGCCAGCAGGACCGACAGGGTTGGAACTGAAGCTTTCTTT.

This chain connects TRBV9 to TRBJ2-2, with D perhaps TRBD2 (7 bases). Germline V lookup: CDR1 SGDLS, CDR2 YYNGEE. This CDR3 region has 14 residues. Trimming left V 6 bases short and J 6 bases short, with 15 bases between. CDR3 sequence (DNA): TGTGCCAGCACCGAAGCGGGGACACCCGGGGAGCTGTTTTTT. This codes for CASTEAGTPGELFF.

The chain joins TRBV30 to TRBJ2-7, with TRBD1 matching over 7 bases. The germline V gene encodes CDR1 GTSNPN and CDR2 SVGIG (reference sequence). CDR3 size: 14 residues. The V segment lost 1 base and the J segment 3 bases; nucleotides outside the gene matches: 6. This CDR3 is CAWSGTGEFYEQYF. Here the CDR3 DNA reads TGTGCCTGGAGTGGGACAGGCGAATTCTACGAGCAGTACTTC.

The rearrangement links TRBV7-8 to TRBJ1-5, with D maybe TRBD1 (6 bases). This CDR3 is 16 amino acids long. Germline V lookup: CDR1 SGHVS, CDR2 FQNEAQ. Trimming took off 1 base at V and 2 bases at J, with 12 bases between the two ends. The CDR3 sequence is CASSLDASGGNQPQHF. Here the CDR3 DNA reads TGTGCCAGCAGCTTAGATGCTTCAGGGGGCAATCAGCCCCAGCATTTT. Supplemented by reference TRBV7-8 and TRBJ1-5, the full variable domain reads GAGVSQSPRYKVAKRGQDVALRCDPISGHVSLFWYQQALGQGPEFLTYFQNEAQLDKSGLPSDRFFAERPEGSVSTLKIQRTQQEDSAVYLCASSLDASGGNQPQHFGDGTRLSIL.

The chain employs TRBV15 and TRBJ2-1, with a possible D match to TRBD2 (5 bases). The V and J ends lost 6 bases and 1 base respectively, with 10 bases between them. CDR1 is LNHNV and CDR2 is YYDKDF in the germline V gene (reference sequence). CDR3 length: 14 amino acids. The CDR3 DNA follows: TGTGCCACCAGGAGGACTCATTCCTACAATGAGCAGTTCTTC. It is translated as CATRRTHSYNEQFF.

The chain links TRBV6-5 to TRBJ2-7, with D perhaps TRBD2 (5 bases). CDR1 is MNHEY and CDR2 is SVGAGI in the germline V gene. V gave up 6 bases and J gave up 5 bases, with 14 bases separating them. The CDR3 covers 13 residues. CDR3 protein: CASSFVEGDEQYF. The CDR3 DNA follows: TGTGCCAGCAGCTTCGTCGAGGGAGACGAGCAGTACTTC.

The chain links TRBV30 to TRBJ2-1; 9 nucleotides align to TRBD2. The V gene's germline CDR1 is GTSNPN and CDR2 SVGIG (reference sequence). The CDR3 totals 17 residues. V was clipped by 1 base and J by 6 bases; unmatched bases: 13. CDR3 sequence (DNA): TGTGCCTGGAGTGGTCCGGTATGGGCGGGAGGGGTCAATGAGCAGTTCTTC. Its protein product is CAWSGPVWAGGVNEQFF.

This chain connects TRBV7-2 to TRBJ2-5; TRBD1 matches at 7 bases. Germline V lookup: CDR1 SGHTA, CDR2 FQGNSA. Trimming at V came to 1 base and at J to 4 bases, leaving 6 bases not matched to a gene. The CDR3 has 15 amino acids. For the CDR3, the DNA is TGTGCCAGCAGCTTAGGACAGGGTAGTTTAGAGACCCAGTACTTC. This codes for CASSLGQGSLETQYF.

CDR3 nucleotides: TGTGCCATCAGTGAGCCTGGACTACCTTTGGGACCCCAGCATTTT. This sequence encodes CAISEPGLPLGPQHF. The chain joins TRBV10-3 to TRBJ1-5; D is ambiguous. V was trimmed by 2 bases and J by 10 bases, leaving 18 bases between them. Germline CDR1 and CDR2: ENHRY and SYGVKD. The CDR3 is made up of 15 amino acids.

The chain couples TRBV5-4 to TRBJ1-2; 7 bases line up with TRBD1. The V and J ends lost 3 bases and 4 bases, in that order; junction bases with no gene match: 9. Germline loops: CDR1 SGHNT, CDR2 YYREEE (reference sequence). The CDR3 contains 15 residues. The CDR3 nucleotides read TGTGCCAGCAGCTCACCGTTGGACAGGAGCTATGGCTACACCTTC. This encodes CASSSPLDRSYGYTF.

The genes are TRBV2 and TRBJ1-4; 11 bases agree with TRBD1. The V segment lost 9 bases and the J segment 8 bases; nucleotides outside the gene matches: 5. The CDR3 is 13 residues long. CDR1 and CDR2 from the germline V gene are SNHLY and FYNNEI. This CDR3 reads CASLRDRGEKLFF. The CDR3 DNA sequence: TGTGCCAGTCTCCGGGACAGGGGGGAAAAACTGTTTTTT.

V is TRBV10-3 and J is TRBJ2-1; the D is unclear. The CDR3 is made up of 15 amino acids. Germline CDR1 is ENHRY and CDR2 is SYGVKD. Trimming shortened V by 4 bases and J by 8 bases, and 18 bases separated the two germline ends. DNA of the CDR3: TGTGCCATCAGTGGTGAGGTCGGCCCTGCGGATGAGCAGTTCTTC. This codes for CAISGEVGPADEQFF.

The chain carries TRBV29-1 and TRBJ1-2, with D possibly matching TRBD1 (6 bases). Germline CDR1 reads SQVTM; CDR2 reads ANQGSEA. V lost 4 bases, J lost 8 bases, and 32 bases lay in between. This CDR3 spans 18 amino acids. This CDR3 is CSVGLHIRWGGSSGGYTF. For the CDR3, the DNA is TGCAGCGTTGGTCTTCATATCAGGTGGGGGGGCTCATCTGGAGGCTACACCTTC.

V and J are TRBV6-5 and TRBJ1-4; no definite D call. V shed 6 bases and J shed 8 bases, with 13 bases lying between them. The CDR3 extends over 13 amino acids. Germline V gene sequence: CDR1 MNHEY, CDR2 SVGAGI. The CDR3 sequence is CASRTGGGEKLFF. The CDR3 region has the DNA TGTGCCAGCAGGACCGGTGGCGGAGAAAAACTGTTTTTT.

The chain uses TRBV5-6 and TRBJ1-2; no definite D call. This CDR3 contains 16 residues. Per the germline V gene, CDR1 is SGHDT and CDR2 is YYEEEE. V shed 0 bases and J shed 0 bases, with 12 bases lying between them. The CDR3 is CASSLGTGLPNYGYTF. CDR3 bases: TGTGCCAGCAGCTTGGGGACCGGACTTCCTAACTATGGCTACACCTTC. The entire variable domain, with the rest obtained from reference TRBV5-6 and TRBJ1-2, is as follows: DAGVTQSPTHLIKTRGQQVTLRCSPKSGHDTVSWYQQALGQGPQFIFQYYEEEERQRGNFPDRFSGHQFPNYSSELNVNALLLGDSALYLCASSLGTGLPNYGYTFGSGTRLTVV.

The chain combines TRBV7-6 with TRBJ1-1, with D maybe TRBD1 (5 bases). Germline values: CDR1 SGHVS, CDR2 FNYEAQ. CDR3 length: 13 residues. The ends were cut back, 11 bases at V and 2 bases at J, with 15 bases in the middle. CDR3 protein: CAPQGLGNTEAFF. The DNA of the CDR3 is TGTGCCCCCCAGGGACTCGGAAACACTGAAGCTTTCTTT.

The chain has TRBV5-1 and TRBJ2-1; 13 bases line up with TRBD2. Trimming at V came to 2 bases and at J to 5 bases, leaving 7 bases not matched to a gene. This CDR3 is built from 17 residues. The germline CDR1 and CDR2 sequences are SGHRS and YFSETQ. CDR3 in DNA: TGCGCCAGCAGCTTCTGGGGGACTAGCGGGGTTAACAATGAGCAGTTCTTC. Protein product: CASSFWGTSGVNNEQFF.

The J gene is TRBJ1-6, the V gene TRBV5-1; the D gene is possibly TRBD1 (5 bases). Trimming removed 5 bases from V and 0 bases from J, with 9 bases in between. CDR1 SGHRS and CDR2 YFSETQ come from the germline V gene. The CDR3 runs to 15 residues. The CDR3 DNA follows: TGCGCCAGCAGTGCTGACAGCTCCTATAATTCACCCCTCCACTTT. Its protein product is CASSADSSYNSPLHF.

This chain links TRBV25-1 with TRBJ2-3; 7 bases line up with TRBD1. V dropped 6 bases and J dropped 0; count of bases not matched to a gene: 6. Germline CDR1 and CDR2: MGHDK and SYGVNS. The CDR3 consists of 15 residues. Written as DNA, the CDR3 is TGTGCCAGCAGCACAACGACAGGGAGCACAGATACGCAGTATTTT. Amino acids: CASSTTTGSTDTQYF.

The genes are TRBV29-1 and TRBJ1-4; D might be TRBD1 (6 bases). Trimming shortened V by 1 base and J by 0 bases, and 12 bases separated the two germline ends. Germline V gives CDR1 SQVTM, CDR2 ANQGSEA. The CDR3 has 16 residues. CDR3 bases: TGCAGCGTTGAAGGCCTACAGGGAGCAACTAATGAAAAACTGTTTTTT. Translating gives CSVEGLQGATNEKLFF.